Listed below are T cell receptor beta chains from one sample, sequenced in a study of cytomegalovirus exposure and HLA in healthy donors. Sequenced by immunoSEQ multiplex PCR; TCRdb stores in-frame clones only, minus some. The table records some 84,000 clones, 55% to 65% of them present only once. The material sequenced was PBMCs. These receptors all stem from a woman aged 40 to 55 in good health and CMV-seropositive. CDR3s include the opening cysteine and the closing phenylalanine or tryptophan. The D gene is left open where the match is weak. Clone size, where shown, is once, few, many, or a class for clones that have expanded.

len: 16; abundance: -; j_gene: TRBJ2-3; d_gene: -; v_gene: TRBV5-4; CDR3nt: TGTGCCAGCCGTCGATCGAGCGGGTATGGCACAGATACGCAGTATTTT; CDR3aa: CASRRSSGYGTDTQYF
len: 14; abundance: few; j_gene: TRBJ2-1; d_gene: -; v_gene: TRBV7-2; CDR3nt: TGTGCCAGCAGCTCCTCAGACTACCACAATGAGCAGTTCTTC; CDR3aa: CASSSSDYHNEQFF
len: 19; abundance: few; j_gene: TRBJ2-1; d_gene: -; v_gene: TRBV4-3; CDR3nt: TGCGCCAGCAGCCAAGGGGGAGGTAGGTGGGATGCCTCCTACAATGAGCAGTTCTTC; CDR3aa: CASSQGGGRWDASYNEQFF
len: 15; abundance: -; j_gene: TRBJ2-3; d_gene: -; v_gene: TRBV27; CDR3nt: TGTGCCAGCAGTTTATTTCAGATTAGCACAGATACGCAGTATTTT; CDR3aa: CASSLFQISTDTQYF
len: 12; abundance: -; j_gene: TRBJ1-2; d_gene: -; v_gene: TRBV29-1; CDR3nt: TGCAGCGTTGAAGGGGAGGCGTATGGCTACACCTTC; CDR3aa: CSVEGEAYGYTF
len: 16; abundance: -; j_gene: TRBJ2-1; d_gene: -; v_gene: TRBV27; CDR3nt: TGTGCCAGCAGCTTGCCCCCACCCGGGACTTCGAATGAGCAGTTCTTC; CDR3aa: CASSLPPPGTSNEQFF
len: 12; abundance: -; j_gene: TRBJ1-2; d_gene: TRBD1; v_gene: TRBV11-2; CDR3nt: TGTGCCAGCATGGGACAGTGGTATGGCTACACCTTC; CDR3aa: CASMGQWYGYTF
len: 13; abundance: -; j_gene: TRBJ1-5; d_gene: -; v_gene: TRBV6-1; CDR3nt: TGTGCCGGAAGACAGTATAGCAATCAGCCCCAGCATTTT; CDR3aa: CAGRQYSNQPQHF
len: 14; abundance: -; j_gene: TRBJ2-1; d_gene: -; v_gene: TRBV11-1; CDR3nt: TGTGCCAGCAGCGCCAACCGGGGAAACCTTGAGCAGTTCTTC; CDR3aa: CASSANRGNLEQFF
len: 16; abundance: few; j_gene: TRBJ1-6; d_gene: TRBD1; v_gene: TRBV5-1; CDR3nt: TGCGCCAGCAGCTTCGGACAGGGGGCTGTAAATTCACCCCTCCACTTT; CDR3aa: CASSFGQGAVNSPLHF
len: 16; abundance: few; j_gene: TRBJ2-3; d_gene: TRBD2; v_gene: TRBV9; CDR3nt: TGTGCCAGCAGCTCCGGACTAGCGGGATGGGCAGATACGCAGTATTTT; CDR3aa: CASSSGLAGWADTQYF
len: 16; abundance: -; j_gene: TRBJ2-7; d_gene: TRBD1; v_gene: TRBV7-9; CDR3nt: TGTGCCAGCAGCTTACCGGGACAGGGGTATCGATACGAGCAGTACTTC; CDR3aa: CASSLPGQGYRYEQYF
len: 14; abundance: -; j_gene: TRBJ2-7; d_gene: -; v_gene: TRBV29-1; CDR3nt: TGCAGCGTTGAAACGGGGATGAGCTCCTACGAGCAGTACTTC; CDR3aa: CSVETGMSSYEQYF
len: 15; abundance: -; j_gene: TRBJ2-4; d_gene: -; v_gene: TRBV7-2; CDR3nt: TGTGCCAGCAGCTCGCCCGCAGGGCCCAAAAACATTCAGTACTTC; CDR3aa: CASSSPAGPKNIQYF
len: 15; abundance: few; j_gene: TRBJ2-5; d_gene: TRBD2; v_gene: TRBV7-2; CDR3nt: TGTGCCAGCAGCTTCGGGACTAGCTTACAAGAGACCCAGTACTTC; CDR3aa: CASSFGTSLQETQYF
len: 13; abundance: few; j_gene: TRBJ1-1; d_gene: TRBD1; v_gene: TRBV6-5; CDR3nt: TGTGCCAGCAGAAGACAGGGGGAATTGTTTGCTTTCTTT; CDR3aa: CASRRQGELFAFF
len: 14; abundance: -; j_gene: TRBJ1-1; d_gene: -; v_gene: TRBV7-9; CDR3nt: TGTGCCAGCAGCCCCCGACTCGAAAACACTGAAGCTTTCTTT; CDR3aa: CASSPRLENTEAFF
len: 19; abundance: -; j_gene: TRBJ2-7; d_gene: TRBD2; v_gene: TRBV4-3; CDR3nt: TGCGCCAGCAGCCAAGATGGCGCGACTAGCGGGATTATCTCCTACGAGCAGTACTTC; CDR3aa: CASSQDGATSGIISYEQYF
len: 15; abundance: -; j_gene: TRBJ1-1; d_gene: -; v_gene: TRBV7-9; CDR3nt: TGTGCCAGCAGCTTAGCACTACGAGGGGGCACTGAAGCTTTCTTT; CDR3aa: CASSLALRGGTEAFF
len: 16; abundance: few; j_gene: TRBJ1-5; d_gene: TRBD1; v_gene: TRBV28; CDR3nt: TGTGCCAGCAGTCCCCTGGGGACAGGGGCCGGTCAGCCCCAGCATTTT; CDR3aa: CASSPLGTGAGQPQHF
len: 12; abundance: few; j_gene: TRBJ1-2; d_gene: -; v_gene: TRBV7-2; CDR3nt: TGTGCCAGCAGCTTAGTCAGCGGTGGCTACACCTTC; CDR3aa: CASSLVSGGYTF
len: 15; abundance: -; j_gene: TRBJ2-1; d_gene: TRBD2; v_gene: TRBV6-5; CDR3nt: TGTGCCAGCAGTTACTCAACGGGAGGGAACAATGAGCAGTTCTTC; CDR3aa: CASSYSTGGNNEQFF
len: 13; abundance: many; j_gene: TRBJ1-1; d_gene: -; v_gene: TRBV29-1; CDR3nt: TGCAGCGCCGACAGCCCCATGAACACTGAAGCTTTCTTT; CDR3aa: CSADSPMNTEAFF